This record looks at one TCR beta chain sequence and its context. No antigen is known for it. The data derive from a study of identifying expanded T cells in peripheral blood. Study-wide points: Variance in clone template counts between approximately 2-week samples significantly increased with total template count across all healthy donors. Technical replicates showed around 1.2 changed clones; approximately 2 weeks 15 to 20; four weeks 19.

Trimming removed 3 bases from V and 3 bases from J; junction bases left unmatched: 4. The CDR3 sequence is 15 residues long. Germline-derived CDR1 and CDR2 are SNHLY and FYNNEI. The data were produced by immunoSEQ multiplex PCR, yet TCRdb's version contains in-frame clones alone and is incomplete. The top ten clones hold approximately 16% of a sample with approximately 110,000 clones, around 89% of them seen once. Healthy donors had no documented immune events, such as infections, while sampled. The sequence was collected from a person between 18 and 75 years old in good health. The chain links TRBV2 to TRBJ1-4; TRBD1 aligns across 7 bases. The sample consisted of blood. The chain's CDR3 is CASSEGDRSNEKLFF. DNA for the CDR3: TGTGCCAGCAGTGAGGGGGACAGATCTAATGAAAAACTGTTTTTT. Drawing the rest from reference TRBV2 and TRBJ1-4, the complete variable domain is EPEVTQTPSHQVTQMGQEVILRCVPISNHLYFYWYRQILGQKVEFLVSFYNNEISEKSEIFDDQFSVERPDGSNFTLKIRSTKLEDSAMYFCASSEGDRSNEKLFFGSGTQLSVL.